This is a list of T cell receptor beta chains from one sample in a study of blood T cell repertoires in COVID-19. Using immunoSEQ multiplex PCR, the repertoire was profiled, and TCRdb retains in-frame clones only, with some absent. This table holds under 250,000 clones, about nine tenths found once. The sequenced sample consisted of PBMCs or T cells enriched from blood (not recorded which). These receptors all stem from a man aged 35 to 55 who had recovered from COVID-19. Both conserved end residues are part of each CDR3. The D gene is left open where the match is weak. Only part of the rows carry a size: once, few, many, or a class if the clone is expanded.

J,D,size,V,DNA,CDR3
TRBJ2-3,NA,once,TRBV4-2,TGTGCCAGCAGCCAAGAACCTAGCAGTGGCACAGATACGCAGTATTTT,CASSQEPSSGTDTQYF
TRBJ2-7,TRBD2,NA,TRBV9,TGTGCCAGCAGCGTACAAGCGGGGAGCTCCTACGAGCAGTACTTC,CASSVQAGSSYEQYF
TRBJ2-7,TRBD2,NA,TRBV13,TGTGCCAGCAGCTTAGAGCGGGGATCCTACGAGCAGTACTTC,CASSLERGSYEQYF
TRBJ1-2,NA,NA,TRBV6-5,TGTGCCAGCAGTTATTCAGGATCTGTCTATGGCTACACCTTC,CASSYSGSVYGYTF
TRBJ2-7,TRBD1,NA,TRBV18,TGTGCCAGCTCCTATAAATCCCCCTTTCTAACAGGGGAAACCTACGAGCAGTACTTC,CASSYKSPFLTGETYEQYF
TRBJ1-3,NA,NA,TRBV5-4,TGTGCCAGCAGCTTGGGTCTGTCTGGAAACACCATATATTTT,CASSLGLSGNTIYF
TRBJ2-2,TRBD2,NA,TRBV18,TGTGCCAGCTCACCACTAGAGACTAGCGGGGGCACCGGGGAGCTGTTTTTT,CASSPLETSGGTGELFF
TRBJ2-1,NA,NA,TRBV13,TGTGCCAGCAGCTTAATCAAGGGGTTGGACAATGAGCAGTTCTTC,CASSLIKGLDNEQFF
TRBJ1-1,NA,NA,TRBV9,TGTGCCAGCAGCGGGCTCAACACTGAAGCTTTCTTT,CASSGLNTEAFF
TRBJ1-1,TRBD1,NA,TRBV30,TGTGCCTGGAGTGTACGGGACAGGGGGCATACTGAAGCTTTCTTT,CAWSVRDRGHTEAFF
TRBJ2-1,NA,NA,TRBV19,TGTGCCAGTAGTTTCCAGGGGGGAAGCTACAATGAGCAGTTCTTC,CASSFQGGSYNEQFF
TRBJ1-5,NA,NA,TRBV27,TGTGCCAGCAGTTGGCCTGCGGGGCCACGCAATCAGCCCCAGCATTTT,CASSWPAGPRNQPQHF
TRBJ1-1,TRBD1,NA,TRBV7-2,TGTGCCAGCAGCCAATGGACAGGGCGGACTGAAGCTTTCTTT,CASSQWTGRTEAFF
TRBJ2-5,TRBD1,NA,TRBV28,TGTGCCAGCAGTTATCCGGGACAGGGGGAGACCCAGTACTTC,CASSYPGQGETQYF
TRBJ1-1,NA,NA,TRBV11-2,TGTGCCAGCAGCTTAGGAACGGGGAACACTGAAGCTTTCTTT,CASSLGTGNTEAFF
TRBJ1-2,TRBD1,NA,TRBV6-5,TGTGCCAGCAGTTACTCAGGATGGCAGGGGGCCCTTGGCTACACCTTC,CASSYSGWQGALGYTF
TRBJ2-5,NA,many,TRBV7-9,TGTGCCAGCACCGACCCCGCGGGTCCGGAGACCCAGTACTTC,CASTDPAGPETQYF
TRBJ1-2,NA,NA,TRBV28,TGTGCCAGCAGGCCGCCATACCCCCCAGGGCGCCTCTATGGCTACACCTTC,CASRPPYPPGRLYGYTF
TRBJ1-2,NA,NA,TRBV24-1,TGTGCCACCAGTGAGTTACTCTACAGGGACGCCTATGGCTACACCTTC,CATSELLYRDAYGYTF
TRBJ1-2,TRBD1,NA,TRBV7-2,TGTGCCAGCAGCCCCACGGCGGGACAGAACTATGGCTACACCTTC,CASSPTAGQNYGYTF
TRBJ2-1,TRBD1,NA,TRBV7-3,TGTGCCAGCAGCGTAACCGGGACAGGGGGATGGAATGAGCAGTTCTTC,CASSVTGTGGWNEQFF
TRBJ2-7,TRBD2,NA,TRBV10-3,TGTGCCACGGCTCCGGGACTAGCGGCTTACGAGCAGTACTTC,CATAPGLAAYEQYF
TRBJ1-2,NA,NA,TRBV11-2,TGTGCCAGCGCTGCCCAGTCGTATGGCTACACCTTC,CASAAQSYGYTF
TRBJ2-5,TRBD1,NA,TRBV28,TGTGCCAGCAGTTCGGGACAGGGTACAGAGACCCAGTACTTC,CASSSGQGTETQYF
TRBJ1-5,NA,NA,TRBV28,TGTGCCAGCAGTGGACGACAGTATAGCAATCAGCCCCAGCATTTT,CASSGRQYSNQPQHF
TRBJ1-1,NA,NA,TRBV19,TGTGCCAGTATGGTCAGTCTTGAAGCTTTCTTT,CASMVSLEAFF
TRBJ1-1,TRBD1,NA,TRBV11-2,TGTGCCAGCAGCCCCCGACAGGGCTTGAACACTGAAGCTTTCTTT,CASSPRQGLNTEAFF
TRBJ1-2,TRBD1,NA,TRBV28,TGTGCCAGCAGTTTCTTAACAGGGGAGGTTCCCTATGGCTACACCTTC,CASSFLTGEVPYGYTF
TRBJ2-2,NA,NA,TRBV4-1,TGCGCCAGCAGACAGGGGAACACCGGGGAGCTGTTTTTT,CASRQGNTGELFF